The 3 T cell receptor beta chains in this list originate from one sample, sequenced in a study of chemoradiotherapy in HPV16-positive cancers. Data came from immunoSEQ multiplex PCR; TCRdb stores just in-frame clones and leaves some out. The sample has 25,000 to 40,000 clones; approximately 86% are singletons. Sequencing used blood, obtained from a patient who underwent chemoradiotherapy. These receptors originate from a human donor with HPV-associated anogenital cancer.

The CDR3: CASSLALKDRGEKLFF. CDR3 bases: TGTGCCAGCAGCTTAGCGCTAAAGGACAGGGGTGAAAAACTGTTTTTT. The chain recombines TRBV7-9 with TRBJ1-4; TRBD1 matches 9 bases. J lost 7 bases, V lost 0 bases, and 6 bases had no gene match. This CDR3 is 16 amino acids long. The germline CDR1 and CDR2 sequences are SEHNR and FQNEAQ (reference sequence).

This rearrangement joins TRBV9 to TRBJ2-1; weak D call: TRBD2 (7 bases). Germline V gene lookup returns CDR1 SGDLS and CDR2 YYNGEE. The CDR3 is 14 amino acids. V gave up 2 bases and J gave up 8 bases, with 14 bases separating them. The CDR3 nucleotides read TGTGCCAGCAGCGTTGGGGGGGGCCGGGATGAGCAGTTCTTC. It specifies CASSVGGGRDEQFF.

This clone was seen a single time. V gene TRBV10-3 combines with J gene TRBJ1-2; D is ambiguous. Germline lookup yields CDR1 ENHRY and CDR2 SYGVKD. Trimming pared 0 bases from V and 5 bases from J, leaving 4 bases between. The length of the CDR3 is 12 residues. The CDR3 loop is CAISESSYGYTF. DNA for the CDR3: TGTGCCATCAGTGAGTCCAGTTATGGCTACACCTTC.